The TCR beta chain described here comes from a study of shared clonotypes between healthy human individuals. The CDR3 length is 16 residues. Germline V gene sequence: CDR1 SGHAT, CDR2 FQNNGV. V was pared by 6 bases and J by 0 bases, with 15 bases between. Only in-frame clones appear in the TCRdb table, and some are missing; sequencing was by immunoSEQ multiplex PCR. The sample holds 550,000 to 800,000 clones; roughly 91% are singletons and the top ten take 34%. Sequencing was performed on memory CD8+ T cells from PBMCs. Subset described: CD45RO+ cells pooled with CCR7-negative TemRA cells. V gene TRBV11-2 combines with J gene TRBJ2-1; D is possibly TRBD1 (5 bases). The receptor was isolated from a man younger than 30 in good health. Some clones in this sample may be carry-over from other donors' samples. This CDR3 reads CASRRTGPGSYNEQFF. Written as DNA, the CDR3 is TGTGCCAGCAGGCGTACAGGTCCGGGCTCCTACAATGAGCAGTTCTTC.